The present TCR beta chain was sequenced within a study of blood T cell repertoires in COVID-19. Study as a whole: Researchers got acute and convalescent COVID-19 samples from the United States, Italy and Spain. From T cells, B-cell-depleted T cells, or PBMCs came the material, which was cDNA or gDNA.

V was clipped by 3 bases and J by 5 bases; unmatched bases: 4. Germline V CDR1 and CDR2: DFQATT, SNEGSKA (reference sequence). The CDR3 has 13 amino acids. Original processing methods: Scientists estimated how many nucleated cells there were by amplifying reference gene primers. Sequenced by immunoSEQ multiplex PCR; TCRdb stores in-frame clones only, minus some. V, J and clone size were drawn from that table, and D and trimming were deduced from the DNA. The sample lists some 150,000 clones, over 80% seen once, with 1.5% to 2% in the top ten. Sequencing was carried out using peripheral blood. This clonotype was obtained from a human donor in a cohort sampled during active COVID-19. The genes are TRBV20-1 and TRBJ2-4; 7 bases fit TRBD1. The CDR3 loop reads CSASSGTENIQYF. In nucleotides, the CDR3 is TGCAGTGCTAGTTCCGGGACAGAAAACATTCAGTACTTC.